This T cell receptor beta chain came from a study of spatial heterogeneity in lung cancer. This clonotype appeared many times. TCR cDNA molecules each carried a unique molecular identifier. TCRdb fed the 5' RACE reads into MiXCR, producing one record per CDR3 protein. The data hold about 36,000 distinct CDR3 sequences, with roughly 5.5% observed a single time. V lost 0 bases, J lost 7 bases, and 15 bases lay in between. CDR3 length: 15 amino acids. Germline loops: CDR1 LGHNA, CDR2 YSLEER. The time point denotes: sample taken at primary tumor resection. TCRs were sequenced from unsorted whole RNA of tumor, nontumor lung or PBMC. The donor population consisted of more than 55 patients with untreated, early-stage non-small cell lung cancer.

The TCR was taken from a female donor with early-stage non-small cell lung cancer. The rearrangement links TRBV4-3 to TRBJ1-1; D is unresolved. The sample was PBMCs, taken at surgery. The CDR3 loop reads CASSQDPTGRLEAFF. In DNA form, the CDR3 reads TGCGCCAGCAGCCAAGATCCGACCGGGCGGCTTGAAGCTTTCTTT.